The 17 T cell receptor beta chains below all came from one sample that was sequenced in a study of blood T cell repertoires in COVID-19. Measured with immunoSEQ multiplex PCR; TCRdb has only the in-frame clones, and not every one. The sample yields 100,000 to 150,000 clones, approximately 84% seen once. The sample taken for sequencing was peripheral blood. These receptors were obtained from a woman older than 75 with acute or convalescent COVID-19.

The rearrangement links TRBV29-1 to TRBJ2-1; the D gene is possibly TRBD1 (6 bases). V was shortened by 0 bases and J by 8 bases, with 11 bases between the two germline ends. From germline, CDR1 is SQVTM and CDR2 ANQGSEA. The CDR3 spans 13 residues. CDR3 region: CSVEDDRYYEQFF. DNA for the CDR3: TGCAGCGTTGAAGACGACAGGTACTATGAGCAGTTCTTC.

This chain links TRBV2 with TRBJ2-5; 10 bases are shared with TRBD1. The CDR3 has 13 amino acids. V gave up 8 bases and J gave up 5 bases; unmatched junction bases: 5. Germline V CDR1 and CDR2: SNHLY, FYNNEI. CDR3 sequence (DNA): TGTGCCAGCCGGGACAGGGGAGAGGAGACCCAGTACTTC. Its translation is CASRDRGEETQYF.

Remarks on this clone: Other DNA sequences of this sample code for an identical CDR3. The chain recombines TRBV18 with TRBJ2-7, with D uncertain. The V gene lost 6 bases and the J gene lost 2 bases, with 8 bases spanning the gap. The germline V gene has CDR1 KGHSH and CDR2 LQKENI. The CDR3 extends over 12 amino acids. The CDR3 is CASSPPTYEQYF. DNA of the CDR3: TGTGCCAGCTCTCCCCCAACCTACGAGCAGTACTTC.

V is TRBV19 and J is TRBJ1-5, with a weak D call TRBD1 (6 bases). Trimming pared 3 bases from V and 10 bases from J, leaving 16 bases between. Germline V gene data show CDR1 as LNHDA and CDR2 as SQIVND (reference sequence). This CDR3 is 14 amino acids long. The chain's CDR3 is CASSIRTESGPQHF. CDR3 coding DNA: TGTGCCAGTAGTATCCGGACAGAATCAGGCCCCCAGCATTTT.

Notes on this clone: At one end, the junction sequence differs from germline, possibly due to a read error. The CDR3 sequence: CASSLGLGGGETQYF. For the CDR3, the DNA is TGTGCTAGCAGCTTGGGCCTAGGGGGGGGAGAGACCCAGTACTTC. This chain joins TRBV7-7 and TRBJ2-5; maybe TRBD2 (7 bases). Germline loops: CDR1 SSHAT, CDR2 FNYEAQ (reference sequence). The CDR3 is made up of 15 amino acids.

The chain is built from TRBV4-1 and TRBJ2-7, with D unresolved. Trimming pared 0 bases from V and 4 bases from J, leaving 7 bases between. From germline, CDR1 is MGHRA and CDR2 YSYEKL. The CDR3 extends over 13 amino acids. The DNA for the CDR3 is TGCGCCAGCAGCCAAGAGTCACAATACGAGCAGTACTTC. It is translated as CASSQESQYEQYF.

This clone has a single count. The chain uses TRBV10-2 and TRBJ2-7; 7 bases line up with TRBD1. The CDR3 spans 13 residues. Unmatched junction bases numbered 5, after V lost 6 bases and J lost 3 bases. Germline lookup yields CDR1 WSHSY and CDR2 SAAADI. The CDR3 is CASRETGFYEQYF. CDR3 DNA: TGCGCCAGCAGAGAGACAGGGTTCTACGAGCAGTACTTC.

The chain employs TRBV5-4 and TRBJ2-1, with D maybe TRBD2 (5 bases). V was pared by 6 bases and J by 5 bases, with 15 bases between. The germline gives CDR1 SGHNT, CDR2 YYREEE (reference sequence). This CDR3 is built from 14 residues. The CDR3 here is CASTFAGEDNEQFF. CDR3 sequence (DNA): TGTGCCAGCACCTTCGCCGGGGAAGACAATGAGCAGTTCTTC. Complete variable domain (other parts from reference TRBV5-4 and TRBJ2-1): ETGVTQSPTHLIKTRGQQVTLRCSSQSGHNTVSWYQQALGQGPQFIFQYYREEENGRGNFPPRFSGLQFPNYSSELNVNALELDDSALYLCASTFAGEDNEQFFGPGTRLTVL.

This clone turned up a few times. The chain combines TRBV23-1 with TRBJ1-6; D is perhaps TRBD1 (5 bases). TRBV23-1 qualifies as an ORF whose function is uncertain. The ends were cut back, 4 bases at V and 6 bases at J, with 13 bases in the middle. CDR3 size: 15 residues. The DNA for the CDR3 is TGCGCCAGCAGTCTCGGGGGTCTCCTTAATTCACCCCTCCACTTT. This translates into CASSLGGLLNSPLHF.

The genes are TRBV5-1 and TRBJ2-2; D is possibly TRBD1 (7 bases). This CDR3 contains 16 residues. Trimming cost V 2 bases and J 3 bases, with 14 bases left between them. Germline V gene lookup returns CDR1 SGHRS and CDR2 YFSETQ. CDR3 region: CASSFRRGLDTGELFF. As DNA, the CDR3 is TGCGCCAGCAGCTTTCGGAGGGGGCTGGACACCGGGGAGCTGTTTTTT.

This clone was recorded a few times. This sequence joins TRBV7-9 and TRBJ2-2; D remains unclear. Germline CDR1 reads SEHNR; CDR2 reads FQNEAQ (reference sequence). Trimming left V 7 bases short and J 1 base short, with 7 bases between. The CDR3 totals 13 residues. This CDR3 is CASNSVNTGELFF. Here the CDR3 DNA reads TGTGCCAGCAATTCAGTGAACACCGGGGAGCTGTTTTTT.

V and J are TRBV10-2 and TRBJ1-3; unclear D gene. V dropped 7 bases and J dropped 4 bases, with 11 bases sitting between them. The germline V gene encodes CDR1 WSHSY and CDR2 SAAADI. This CDR3 contains 13 residues. This CDR3 reads CASKMGGGNTIYF. The CDR3, as DNA: TGCGCCAGCAAAATGGGAGGGGGAAACACCATATATTTT.

This clone was counted a single time. The chain links TRBV7-2 to TRBJ2-1; D is perhaps TRBD2 (6 bases). The CDR3 length is 16 residues. V lost 6 bases to trimming and J lost 0 bases, with 15 bases between them. Germline V gives CDR1 SGHTA, CDR2 FQGNSA. The DNA of the CDR3 is TGTGCCAGCAGTCCAAGTCGGGGGAGCTCCTACAATGAGCAGTTCTTC. This sequence encodes CASSPSRGSSYNEQFF.

This sequence joins TRBV30 and TRBJ2-7; a possible D gene is TRBD2 (5 bases). V shed 1 base and J shed 3 bases, with 19 bases lying between them. The CDR3 has 16 amino acids. Germline loops: CDR1 GTSNPN, CDR2 SVGIG (reference sequence). The chain's CDR3 is CAWSEYLTTNRYEQYF. Here the CDR3 DNA reads TGTGCCTGGAGTGAGTACCTGACTACAAATCGCTACGAGCAGTACTTC.

The chain recombines TRBV6-6 with TRBJ1-2; TRBD1 matches 10 bases. The ends lost 8 bases at V and 5 bases at J; junction bases unmatched: 8. The germline CDR1 and CDR2 sequences are MNHNY and SVGAGI (reference sequence). CDR3 length equals 14 residues. CDR3 loop: CASSTGTGVYGYTF. Written as DNA, the CDR3 is TGTGCCAGCTCCACAGGGACAGGGGTTTATGGCTACACCTTC.

The chain links TRBV10-3 to TRBJ1-4; TRBD1 agrees at 8 bases. The CDR3 covers 16 residues. The germline gives CDR1 ENHRY, CDR2 SYGVKD. The junction had 2 bases not matched to a gene; V was cut back by 0 bases and J by 2 bases. This CDR3 reads CAISESAGGTNEKLFF. The CDR3 DNA reads TGTGCCATCAGTGAGTCGGCAGGGGGCACTAATGAAAAACTGTTTTTT.

The J gene is TRBJ1-2, the V gene TRBV30, with 8 bases fitting TRBD1. CDR3 length: 11 amino acids. With 5 bases clipped from V and 6 bases from J, the junction kept 2 bases outside the gene matches. Germline V CDR1 and CDR2: GTSNPN, SVGIG (reference sequence). The CDR3 DNA follows: TGTGCCTGGGACAGGGGTGATGGCTACACCTTC. It codes for CAWDRGDGYTF.